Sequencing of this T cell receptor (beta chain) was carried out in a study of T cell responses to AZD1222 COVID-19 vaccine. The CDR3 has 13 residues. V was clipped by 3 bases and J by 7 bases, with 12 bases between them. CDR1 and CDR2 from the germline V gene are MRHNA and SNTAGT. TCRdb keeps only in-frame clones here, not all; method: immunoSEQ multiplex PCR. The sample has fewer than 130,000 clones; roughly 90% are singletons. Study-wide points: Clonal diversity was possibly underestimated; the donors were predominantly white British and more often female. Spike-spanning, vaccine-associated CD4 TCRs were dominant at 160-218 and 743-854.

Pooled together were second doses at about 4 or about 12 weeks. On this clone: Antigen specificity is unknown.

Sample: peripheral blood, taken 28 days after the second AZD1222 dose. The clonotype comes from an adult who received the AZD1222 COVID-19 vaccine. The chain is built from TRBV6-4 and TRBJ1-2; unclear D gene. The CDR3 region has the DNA TGTGCCAGCAGTGAACGGGGAGTAGGTGGCTACACCTTC. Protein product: CASSERGVGGYTF.